The 16 T cell receptor beta chains reported below all come from one sample, sequenced in a study of cytomegalovirus exposure and HLA in healthy donors. Researchers ran the PCR with 60 Vbeta and 13 Jbeta primers. Profiled with immunoSEQ multiplex PCR; TCRdb holds only in-frame clones, not every one. The data contain over 100,000 clones, 75% to 80% of them seen just once; the ten biggest clones take up about 3.3%. Sequencing was carried out using PBMCs. These receptors were taken from a woman in her twenties or thirties in good health and CMV-seropositive.

The rearrangement links TRBV7-6 to TRBJ1-5; TRBD1 is a possible D gene (6 bases). This CDR3 has 15 residues. Per germline, CDR1 SGHVS and CDR2 FNYEAQ. The V end was cut by 5 bases, the J end by 6 bases, with 17 bases between. CDR3 protein: CASSLTGNPGQPQHF. Here the CDR3 DNA reads TGTGCCAGCAGCCTAACAGGGAATCCGGGTCAGCCCCAGCATTTT. The whole variable domain, remainder taken from reference TRBV7-6 and TRBJ1-5, is GAGVSQSPRYKVTKRGQDVALRCDPISGHVSLYWYRQALGQGPEFLTYFNYEAQQDKSGLPNDRFSAERPEGSISTLTIQRTEQRDSAMYRCASSLTGNPGQPQHFGDGTRLSIL.

The chain has TRBV19 and TRBJ2-6, with no clear D. This CDR3 is built from 15 residues. Trimming left V 5 bases short and J 3 bases short, with 11 bases between. The germline V gene encodes CDR1 LNHDA and CDR2 SQIVND (reference sequence). CDR3 DNA: TGTGCCAGTAGTCCCCTTAGTGGTGGGGCCAACGTCCTGACTTTC. It codes for CASSPLSGGANVLTF.

This clone was detected once. The chain combines TRBV27 with TRBJ2-7; TRBD1 aligns across 7 bases. The germline V gene has CDR1 MNHEY and CDR2 SMNVEV (reference sequence). V lost 6 bases and J lost 5; bases outside the gene matches: 7. The CDR3 is 13 amino acids. The CDR3 sequence: CASSRDRFNEQYF. The CDR3 DNA sequence: TGTGCCAGCAGCCGGGACAGATTCAACGAGCAGTACTTC.

V and J are TRBV28 and TRBJ2-7, with D possibly TRBD2 on 6 matching bases. The V gene's germline CDR1 is MDHEN and CDR2 SYDVKM. The V gene lost 1 base and the J gene lost 0 bases, with 7 bases spanning the gap. The CDR3 is 14 residues long. The CDR3 bases are TGTGCCAGCAGTTTATCGGGGGTCTCCTACGAGCAGTACTTC. Translated, it gives CASSLSGVSYEQYF.

The V and J genes are TRBV6-4 and TRBJ2-3; 9 bases fit TRBD1. With V trimmed by 5 bases and J by 7 bases, 7 bases remained unmatched. Germline assignment: CDR1 MRHNA and CDR2 SNTAGT. The CDR3 is 14 residues long. The CDR3 DNA sequence: TGTGCCAGCAGTACAGGGGGCGACCAGCATACGCAGTATTTT. Encoded protein: CASSTGGDQHTQYF.

This clone was picked up a small number of times. The chain carries TRBV4-1 and TRBJ2-7, with D possibly being TRBD1 (6 bases). Trimming pared 3 bases from V and 3 bases from J, leaving 15 bases between. This CDR3 is built from 15 residues. Per the germline V gene, CDR1 is MGHRA and CDR2 is YSYEKL. The CDR3 loop is CASSQQQGDLYEQYF. The CDR3 region has the DNA TGCGCCAGCAGCCAGCAACAGGGTGACCTCTACGAGCAGTACTTC.

This rearrangement joins TRBV6-5 to TRBJ1-1; a possible D gene is TRBD1 (5 bases). This CDR3 comprises 13 residues. CDR1 is MNHEY and CDR2 is SVGAGI in the germline V gene. V dropped 7 bases and J dropped 5 bases, with 14 bases sitting between them. The CDR3: CASTPDIRTEAFF. The DNA of the CDR3 is TGTGCCAGCACCCCGGACATACGTACTGAAGCTTTCTTT.

This chain connects TRBV6-5 to TRBJ1-2; 9 nucleotides align to TRBD1. CDR1 is MNHEY and CDR2 is SVGAGI in the germline V gene. CDR3 length: 14 residues. With V trimmed by 0 bases and J by 5 bases, 1 base remained unmatched. CDR3 sequence: CASSYSGQGYGYTF. DNA for the CDR3: TGTGCCAGCAGTTACTCGGGACAGGGTTATGGCTACACCTTC.

The chain uses TRBV5-1 and TRBJ1-1; D may be TRBD1 (6 bases). Germline CDR1 is SGHRS and CDR2 is YFSETQ. The CDR3 sequence is 15 residues long. Trimming pared 0 bases from V and 4 bases from J, leaving 13 bases between. CDR3 loop: CASSLDGGAFTEAFF. The CDR3 DNA reads as TGCGCCAGCAGCTTGGATGGGGGGGCGTTCACTGAAGCTTTCTTT. The entire variable domain, with the rest obtained from reference TRBV5-1 and TRBJ1-1, is as follows: KAGVTQTPRYLIKTRGQQVTLSCSPISGHRSVSWYQQTPGQGLQFLFEYFSETQRNKGNFPGRFSGRQFSNSRSEMNVSTLELGDSALYLCASSLDGGAFTEAFFGQGTRLTVV.

This sequence joins TRBV6-5 and TRBJ2-1; a possible D gene is TRBD2 (6 bases). CDR3 length: 14 residues. The V end lost 7 bases, the J end lost 7 bases, and 17 bases lay between the germline ends. Germline V CDR1 and CDR2: MNHEY, SVGAGI. The CDR3 DNA reads as TGTGCCAGCACCGCGTTTTGGGGGGTTAATGAGCAGTTCTTC. Amino acids: CASTAFWGVNEQFF.

This sequence joins TRBV2 and TRBJ2-2; D gene unclear. This CDR3 region has 13 residues. V was clipped by 6 bases and J by 1 base, with 6 bases between them. Germline CDR1 SNHLY, CDR2 FYNNEI. CDR3 residues: CASSVLNTGELFF. The CDR3 DNA is TGTGCCAGCAGCGTATTGAACACCGGGGAGCTGTTTTTT.

V and J are TRBV7-9 and TRBJ1-2; TRBD1 matches 7 bases. J gave up 0 bases and V 1 base, and 5 bases lay outside the gene matches. This CDR3 region has 16 residues. CDR1 is SEHNR and CDR2 is FQNEAQ in the germline V gene (reference sequence). In DNA form, the CDR3 reads TGTGCCAGCAGCTTAGGACAGGGCATTACTAACTATGGCTACACCTTC. Its protein product is CASSLGQGITNYGYTF. The whole variable domain, filled in from reference TRBV7-9 and TRBJ1-2, reads DTGVSQNPRHKITKRGQNVTFRCDPISEHNRLYWYRQTLGQGPEFLTYFQNEAQLEKSRLLSDRFSAERPKGSFSTLEIQRTEQGDSAMYLCASSLGQGITNYGYTFGSGTRLTVV.

The V gene is TRBV7-2, the J gene TRBJ2-7; 7 nucleotides line up with TRBD1. Germline V CDR1 and CDR2: SGHTA, FQGNSA. The length of the CDR3 is 15 residues. The ends lost 3 bases at V and 4 bases at J; junction bases unmatched: 9. The CDR3 DNA reads TGTGCCAGCAGCTTTAGACAGGGAAGAATTTACGAGCAGTACTTC. Its protein product is CASSFRQGRIYEQYF.

The chain combines TRBV9 with TRBJ2-3; 8 nucleotides line up with TRBD1. CDR1 and CDR2 from the germline V gene are SGDLS and YYNGEE. This CDR3 contains 15 residues. The V and J ends lost 2 bases and 6 bases, in that order; junction bases with no gene match: 8. The CDR3 here is CASSVTGGGMDTQYF. CDR3 sequence (DNA): TGTGCCAGCAGCGTTACAGGGGGTGGTATGGATACGCAGTATTTT.

The rearrangement joins TRBV5-6 to TRBJ2-3, with unresolved D. Per the germline V gene, CDR1 is SGHDT and CDR2 is YYEEEE. With 0 bases removed from V and 3 bases from J, the gap between germline ends came to 5 bases. The CDR3 consists of 13 residues. The CDR3 DNA is TGTGCCAGCAGCTTGGTTCAGACAGATACGCAGTATTTT. The encoded protein is CASSLVQTDTQYF. The full variable domain, rest sourced from reference TRBV5-6 and TRBJ2-3, is DAGVTQSPTHLIKTRGQQVTLRCSPKSGHDTVSWYQQALGQGPQFIFQYYEEEERQRGNFPDRFSGHQFPNYSSELNVNALLLGDSALYLCASSLVQTDTQYFGPGTRLTVL.

V and J are TRBV5-1 and TRBJ2-7; tentative D call: TRBD2 (6 bases). The V end was cut by 4 bases, the J end by 2 bases, with 13 bases between. This CDR3 is 14 amino acids long. Germline loops: CDR1 SGHRS, CDR2 YFSETQ. The CDR3 nucleotides read TGCGCCAGCAGCCCCGGAGGGGCACCCTACGAGCAGTACTTC. It is translated as CASSPGGAPYEQYF.